This TCR beta chain was sequenced during a study of OX40 agonist ivuxolimab in advanced cancers. Background on the whole study: Ivuxolimab was a fully human IgG2 agonistic monoclonal antibody targeting the costimulatory receptor OX40 (CD134). The dose-escalation cohort was roughly 87% male with a mean age of about 65 years, ranging from roughly 20 to 80. Intravenous ivuxolimab was administered to patients every 2 weeks at six dose levels: 0.01, 0.1, 0.3, 1.5, 3 and 10 mg/kg. The paper covers the monotherapy dose-escalation part of the phase I ivuxolimab trial, which included N ≈ 50 patients. Partial responses were achieved by three dose-escalation patients, of whom one had hepatocellular carcinoma and two had cutaneous melanoma. Prior anti-PD-1, anti-PD-L1 or anti-CTLA-4 therapy was permitted, and checkpoint inhibitors had been received by 30% to 40% of dose-escalation patients. The point of sequencing TCRbeta in the periphery was to test whether ivuxolimab changed TCR sequence diversity and drove clonal T-cell expansion. Of the approximately 54 patients in dose escalation, about 20 had hepatocellular carcinoma, around 15 had melanoma, 9 had renal cell carcinoma and 9 had head and neck cancer. The paper's findings and limits, for the study overall: In the 0.1-3.0 mg/kg groups, partial responders had among the lowest normalized peripheral clonal expansion, particularly in CD8+ T cells. At doses of 0.1 to 3.0 mg/kg, clonal expansion of both CD4+ and CD8+ T cells in blood was seen between baseline and week 6. Antigen specificity was not determined for the clonally expanded peripheral T cells. Low levels of normalized T-cell clonal expansion were also seen in some nonresponding patients. After ivuxolimab, more expanded clones were found on average in CD8+ T cells than in CD4+ T cells.

To sequence the TCRbeta CDR3 region, genomic DNA was isolated from the sorted cells. TCRbeta CDR3 regions were sequenced using the immunoSEQ Assay. In its TCRdb copy, this immuneACCESS table keeps in-frame sequences only and misses some clones. Where compared with another copy, unresolved V genes explain less than half of these, and the others have no known cause. This sample gives around 44,000 clones in total; 65% to 85% of them show up just once. 5.1% of the sample belongs to the ten largest clones. V and J lose 5 bases and 7 bases, and a span of 18 bases separates them. The germline V gene gives CDR1 as KGHSH and CDR2 as LQKENI. From the cysteine up to the phenylalanine, the CDR3 has a length of 15 residues. Only the CDR3 DNA stays, 45 bases, in frame from base 1. Patients with a history of autoimmune disease or receiving systemic immunosuppression were excluded from the trial. Peripheral blood for TCR sequencing was collected from all dose cohorts at baseline, on cycle 4 day 1, and on cycle 7 day 1. Samples were obtained from an open-label, multicenter, first-in-human phase I dose-escalation trial of ivuxolimab. Adults with locally advanced or metastatic melanoma, renal cell carcinoma, hepatocellular carcinoma or head and neck squamous cell carcinoma were enrolled in the trial. CD4+ and CD8+ T cells were sorted separately from peripheral blood before TCR sequencing.

Concerning this clone: It lacks a known antigen. Base qualities are not provided; no much larger clone lies one nucleotide away.

The rearrangement joined TRBV18 to TRBJ2-1; the D call is tentative, TRBD1 or TRBD2, as each matches 5 bases. The clonotype was recovered from an adult with an advanced solid tumor such as melanoma, head and neck, liver or kidney cancer. The material sequenced was CD4+ or CD8+ T cells sorted from blood, taken in a trial of the OX40 agonist ivuxolimab. The CDR3 in this case is CASSALRDVMNEQFF. The sequenced DNA: TGTGCCAGCTCAGCCTTACGGGACGTCATGAATGAGCAGTTCTTC.